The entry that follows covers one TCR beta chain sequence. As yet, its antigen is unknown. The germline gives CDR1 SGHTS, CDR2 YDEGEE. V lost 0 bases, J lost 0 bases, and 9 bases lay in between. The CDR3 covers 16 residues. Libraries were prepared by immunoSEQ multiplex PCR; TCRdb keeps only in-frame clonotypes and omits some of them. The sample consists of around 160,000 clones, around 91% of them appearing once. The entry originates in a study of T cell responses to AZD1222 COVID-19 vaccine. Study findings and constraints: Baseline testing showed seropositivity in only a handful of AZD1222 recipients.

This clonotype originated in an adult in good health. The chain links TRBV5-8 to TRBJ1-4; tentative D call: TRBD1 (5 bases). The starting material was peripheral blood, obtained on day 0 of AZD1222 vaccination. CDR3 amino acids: CASSLGDGATNEKLFF. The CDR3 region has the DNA TGTGCCAGCAGCTTGGGGGACGGCGCAACTAATGAAAAACTGTTTTTT. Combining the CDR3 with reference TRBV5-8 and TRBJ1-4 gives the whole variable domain EAGVTQSPTHLIKTRGQQATLRCSPISGHTSVYWYQQALGLGLQFLLWYDEGEERNRGNFPPRFSGRQFPNYSSELNVNALELEDSALYLCASSLGDGATNEKLFFGSGTQLSVL.